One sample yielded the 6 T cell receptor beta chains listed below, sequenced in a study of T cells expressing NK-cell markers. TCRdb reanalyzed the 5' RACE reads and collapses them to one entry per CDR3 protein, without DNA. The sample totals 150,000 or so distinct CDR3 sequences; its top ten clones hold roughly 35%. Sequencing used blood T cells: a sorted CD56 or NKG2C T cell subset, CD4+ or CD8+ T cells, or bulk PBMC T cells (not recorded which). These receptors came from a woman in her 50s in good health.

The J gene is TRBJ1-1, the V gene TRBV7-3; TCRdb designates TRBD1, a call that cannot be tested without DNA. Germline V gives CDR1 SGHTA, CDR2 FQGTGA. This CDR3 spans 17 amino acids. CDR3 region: CASSLTPRTGGNTEAFF. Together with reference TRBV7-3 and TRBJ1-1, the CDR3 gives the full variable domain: GAGVSQTPSNKVTEKGKYVELRCDPISGHTALYWYRQSLGQGPEFLIYFQGTGAADDSGLPNDRFFAVRPEGSVSTLKIQRTERGDSAVYLCASSLTPRTGGNTEAFFGQGTRLTVV.

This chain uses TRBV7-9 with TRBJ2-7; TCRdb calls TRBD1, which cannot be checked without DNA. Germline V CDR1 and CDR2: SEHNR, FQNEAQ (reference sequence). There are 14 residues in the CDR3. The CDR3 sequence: CASSLSQGSHEQYF.

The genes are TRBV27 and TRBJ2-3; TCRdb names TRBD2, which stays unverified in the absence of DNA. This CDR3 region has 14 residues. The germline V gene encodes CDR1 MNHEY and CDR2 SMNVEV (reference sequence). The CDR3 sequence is CASSFSADTDTQYF.

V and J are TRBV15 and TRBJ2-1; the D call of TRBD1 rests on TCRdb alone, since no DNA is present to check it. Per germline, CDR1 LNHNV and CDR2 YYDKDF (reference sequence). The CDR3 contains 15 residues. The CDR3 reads CATSRVAGTYNEQFF.

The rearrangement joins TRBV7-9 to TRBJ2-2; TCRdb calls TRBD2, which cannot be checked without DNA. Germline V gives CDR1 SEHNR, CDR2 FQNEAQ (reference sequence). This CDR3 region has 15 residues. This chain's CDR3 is CASSMTSANTGELFF.

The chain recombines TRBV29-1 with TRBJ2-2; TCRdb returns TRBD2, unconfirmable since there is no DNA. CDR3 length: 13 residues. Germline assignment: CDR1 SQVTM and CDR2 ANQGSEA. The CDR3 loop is CSAPGGATGELFF.